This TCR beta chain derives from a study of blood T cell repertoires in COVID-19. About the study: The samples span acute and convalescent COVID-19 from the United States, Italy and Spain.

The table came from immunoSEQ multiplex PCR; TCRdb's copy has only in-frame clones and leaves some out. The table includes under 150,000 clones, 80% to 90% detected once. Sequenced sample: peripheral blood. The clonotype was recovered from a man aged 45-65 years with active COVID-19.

The CDR3 spells CASSLQRTTGELFF. The CDR3 coding sequence is TGCGCCAGCAGCTTGCAGCGCACAACCGGGGAGCTGTTTTTT. V is TRBV5-1 and J is TRBJ2-2; D gene uncertain. Germline values: CDR1 SGHRS, CDR2 YFSETQ. This CDR3 region has 14 residues. The ends were cut back, 1 base at V and 5 bases at J, with 9 bases in the middle.